Presented here are 11 T cell receptor beta chains from one specimen sequenced in a study of blood T cells in healthy people across ages. Sample-barcoded 5' priming and a J-beta primer mix drove a second PCR of roughly 7 to 11 cycles. TCRdb re-called the 5' RACE reads with MiXCR, one entry per CDR3 protein. The table shows about 1.8 million distinct CDR3 sequences, with approximately 50% occurring only once. Sequenced material: blood. These receptors were obtained from a woman aged 40 to 50 in good health.

This clonotype came up many times. This rearrangement joins TRBV12-3 or TRBV12-4 to TRBJ2-3; 8 bases map to TRBD1. CDR3 length: 15 residues. After removal of 5 bases from V and 2 bases from J, the junction contained 6 bases not matched to a gene. The CDR3 region has the DNA TGTGCCAGCAGTCCAAGGACAGGGAACACAGATACGCAGTATTTT. As protein: CASSPRTGNTDTQYF.

J is TRBJ1-2 and V is TRBV7-2; no clear D. V lost 2 bases, J lost 1 base, and 8 bases lay in between. This CDR3 is 14 amino acids long. CDR1 and CDR2 from the germline V gene are SGHTA and FQGNSA. CDR3 DNA sequence: TGTGCCAGCAGCTTACCACAGCTTAACTATGGCTACACCTTC. Translation gives CASSLPQLNYGYTF.

The gene calls are TRBV4-2 and TRBJ1-2; 8 nucleotides align to TRBD1. Germline trimming cut 1 base from V and 4 bases from J; bases unmatched to any gene: 5. CDR3 length: 15 amino acids. Germline loops: CDR1 LGHNA, CDR2 YNFKEQ. In DNA, the CDR3 is TGTGCCAGCAGCCAAGGGACAGGGAATGGCTATGGCTACACCTTC. This sequence encodes CASSQGTGNGYGYTF.

This clonotype was seen a handful of times. V usage is TRBV28 and J usage is TRBJ2-1; 7 bases fit TRBD2. The trim removed 6 bases at V and 6 bases at J, leaving 17 bases unmatched. This CDR3 is 17 amino acids long. CDR1 MDHEN and CDR2 SYDVKM come from the germline V gene. Here the CDR3 reads CASSKREGILARNEQFF. CDR3 bases: TGTGCCAGCAGCAAGAGGGAGGGCATACTCGCCCGCAATGAGCAGTTCTTC.

This clonotype was recorded a few times. V is TRBV25-1 and J is TRBJ2-6, with D possibly being TRBD1 (6 bases). This CDR3 region has 19 residues. The germline V gene has CDR1 MGHDK and CDR2 SYGVNS. The V and J ends lost 0 bases and 5 bases respectively, with 20 bases between them. CDR3 bases: TGTGCCAGCAGTGAATATACGACAGGACTGCTTGCTAGGGCCAACGTCCTGACTTTC. As protein: CASSEYTTGLLARANVLTF.

The chain carries TRBV20-1 and TRBJ2-5; TRBD2 agrees at 8 bases. Germline V gene sequence: CDR1 DFQATT, CDR2 SNEGSKA (reference sequence). V was clipped by 5 bases and J by 2 bases; unmatched bases: 4. The CDR3 extends over 13 amino acids. CDR3 in amino acids: CSAGSGGQETQYF. As DNA, the CDR3 is TGCAGTGCTGGCAGCGGGGGACAAGAGACCCAGTACTTC.

This clonotype was seen a handful of times. This rearrangement joins TRBV5-1 to TRBJ2-1, with D unresolved. This CDR3 spans 12 amino acids. The V end lost 7 bases, the J end lost 9 bases, and 14 bases lay between the germline ends. Germline CDR1 reads SGHRS; CDR2 reads YFSETQ. The CDR3 nucleotides read TGCGCCAGCTTAAAGGAGAAGGGTGAGCAGTTCTTC. Residues: CASLKEKGEQFF.

This chain joins TRBV5-1 and TRBJ2-1; D is unresolved. The CDR3 has 12 amino acids. Trimming pared 0 bases from V and 9 bases from J, leaving 7 bases between. Germline CDR1 reads SGHRS; CDR2 reads YFSETQ. The CDR3 DNA is TGCGCCAGCAGCTTGGCAGAGTCTGAGCAGTTCTTC. This sequence encodes CASSLAESEQFF.

This chain uses TRBV7-2 with TRBJ2-7; 9 nucleotides line up with TRBD1. J was trimmed by 5 bases and V by 0 bases; bases with no gene match: 5. CDR1 and CDR2 (germline): SGHTA, FQGNSA. The CDR3 loop spans 15 amino acids. CDR3 amino acids: CASSLAPGQGHEQYF. The CDR3 DNA follows: TGTGCCAGCAGCTTAGCCCCGGGACAGGGCCACGAGCAGTACTTC. The full variable domain, completed using reference TRBV7-2 and TRBJ2-7, is GAGVSQSPSNKVTEKGKDVELRCDPISGHTALYWYRQSLGQGLEFLIYFQGNSAPDKSGLPSDRFSAERTGGSVSTLTIQRTQQEDSAVYLCASSLAPGQGHEQYFGPGTRLTVT.

The V and J genes are TRBV7-8 and TRBJ2-1; 9 bases agree with TRBD2. The end of the DNA is better explained by TRBJ2-7, so the J call may be wrong. Looked up from germline, CDR1 is SGHVS and CDR2 is FQNEAQ. The CDR3 loop spans 17 amino acids. CDR3 region: CASRSGRLRGGYNEQYF. In DNA form, the CDR3 reads TGTGCCAGTCGCTCGGGAAGGTTGCGGGGGGGCTACAATGAGCAGTACTTC.

The chain couples TRBV27 to TRBJ1-6; 8 bases fit TRBD1. Trimming took 4 bases from V and 8 from J; bases not matched to a gene: 7. The CDR3 runs 15 residues. Germline V gene lookup returns CDR1 MNHEY and CDR2 SMNVEV (reference sequence). CDR3 amino acids: CASSYRTGPDSPLHF. The CDR3 region has the DNA TGTGCCAGCAGTTATAGGACAGGGCCGGATTCACCCCTCCACTTT.